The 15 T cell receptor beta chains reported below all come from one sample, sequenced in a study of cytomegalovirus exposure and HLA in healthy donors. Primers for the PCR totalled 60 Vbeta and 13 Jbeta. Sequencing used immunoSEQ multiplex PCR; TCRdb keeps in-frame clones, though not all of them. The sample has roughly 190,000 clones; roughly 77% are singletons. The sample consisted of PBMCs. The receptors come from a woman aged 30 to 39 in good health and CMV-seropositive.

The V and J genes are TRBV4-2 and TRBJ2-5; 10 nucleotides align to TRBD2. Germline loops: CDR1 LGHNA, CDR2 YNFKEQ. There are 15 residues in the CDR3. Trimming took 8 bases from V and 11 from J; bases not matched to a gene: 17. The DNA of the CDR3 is TGTGCCAGCCGACCAGGGGGGCTAGCGGGAGAAGAGCAGTACTTC. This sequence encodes CASRPGGLAGEEQYF.

This chain's CDR3 is CASSSLTGPHEQYF. The DNA for the CDR3 is TGTGCCAGCAGTTCTCTGACAGGTCCACACGAGCAGTACTTC. V is TRBV27 and J is TRBJ2-7; possible D gene TRBD1, 6 bases. Per germline, CDR1 MNHEY and CDR2 SMNVEV (reference sequence). The CDR3 spans 14 residues. The germline V and J ends were trimmed by 4 bases and 5 bases, with 15 bases remaining between them.

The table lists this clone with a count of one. CDR3 region: CASSLAPGGRGSGANVLTF. The DNA of the CDR3 is TGTGCCAGCAGCTTGGCCCCGGGGGGGCGGGGCTCTGGGGCCAACGTCCTGACTTTC. This rearrangement joins TRBV5-5 to TRBJ2-6, with 8 bases that match TRBD2. The junction had 8 bases not matched to a gene; V was cut back by 0 bases and J by 0 bases. In germline, CDR1 is SGHKS, CDR2 YYEKEE (reference sequence). The CDR3 spans 19 residues.

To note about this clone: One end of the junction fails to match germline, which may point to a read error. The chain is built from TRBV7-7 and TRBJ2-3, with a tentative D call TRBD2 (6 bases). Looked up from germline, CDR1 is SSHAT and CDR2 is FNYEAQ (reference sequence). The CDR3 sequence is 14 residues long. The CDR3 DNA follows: TGTGCTAGCAGCTTAAGGCCGGGGGCAGATACGCAGTATTTT. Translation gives CASSLRPGADTQYF.

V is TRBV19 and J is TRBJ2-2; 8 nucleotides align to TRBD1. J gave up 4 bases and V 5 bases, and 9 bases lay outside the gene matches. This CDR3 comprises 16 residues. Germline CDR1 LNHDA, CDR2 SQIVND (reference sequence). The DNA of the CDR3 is TGTGCCAGTAGTTTGGGAGGACAGGGACGCACCGGGGAGCTGTTTTTT. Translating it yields CASSLGGQGRTGELFF. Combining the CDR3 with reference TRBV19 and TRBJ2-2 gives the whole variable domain DGGITQSPKYLFRKEGQNVTLSCEQNLNHDAMYWYRQDPGQGLRLIYYSQIVNDFQKGDIAEGYSVSREKKESFPLTVTSAQKNPTAFYLCASSLGGQGRTGELFFGEGSRLTVL.

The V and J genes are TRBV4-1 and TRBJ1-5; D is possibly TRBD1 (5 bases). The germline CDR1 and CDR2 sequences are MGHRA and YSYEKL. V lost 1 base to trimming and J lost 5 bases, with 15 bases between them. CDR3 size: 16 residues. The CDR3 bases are TGCGCCAGCAGCCAAGCCCCGCAAGACAGTTATCAGCCCCAGCATTTT. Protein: CASSQAPQDSYQPQHF.

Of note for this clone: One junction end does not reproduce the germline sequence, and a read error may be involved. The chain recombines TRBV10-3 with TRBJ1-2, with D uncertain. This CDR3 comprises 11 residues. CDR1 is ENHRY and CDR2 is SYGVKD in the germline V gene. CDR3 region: CATSEADGYTF. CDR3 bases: TGTGCCACCAGTGAAGCGGATGGCTACACCTTC.

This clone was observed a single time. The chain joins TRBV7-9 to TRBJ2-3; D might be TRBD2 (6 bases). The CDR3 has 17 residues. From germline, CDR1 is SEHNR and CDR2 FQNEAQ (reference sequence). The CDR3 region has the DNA TGTTCCGCCCTGGATTCCGGGACTTCCACCAGCACAGATACGCAGTATTTT. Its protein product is CSALDSGTSTSTDTQYF.

CDR3 bases: TGTGCCAGCAGCCCCGGGATCACAGTGGATACGCAGTATTTT. Translating it yields CASSPGITVDTQYF. V and J are TRBV11-2 and TRBJ2-3, with a weak D call TRBD2 (5 bases). The germline V gene encodes CDR1 SGHAT and CDR2 FQNNGV. The CDR3 totals 14 residues. V shed 5 bases and J shed 6 bases, with 15 bases lying between them.

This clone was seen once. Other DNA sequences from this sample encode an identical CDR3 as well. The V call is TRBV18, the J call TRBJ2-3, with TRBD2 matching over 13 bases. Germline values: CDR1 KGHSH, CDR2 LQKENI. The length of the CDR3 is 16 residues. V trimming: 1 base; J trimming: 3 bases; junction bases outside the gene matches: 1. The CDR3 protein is CASSPRTSGSTDTQYF. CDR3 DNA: TGTGCCAGCTCACCACGGACTAGCGGGAGTACAGATACGCAGTATTTT.

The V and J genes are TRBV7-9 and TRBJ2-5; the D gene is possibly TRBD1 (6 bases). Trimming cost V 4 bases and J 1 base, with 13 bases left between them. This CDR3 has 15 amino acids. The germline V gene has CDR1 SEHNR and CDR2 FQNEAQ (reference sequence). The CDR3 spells CASSSRDTIQETQYF. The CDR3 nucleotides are TGTGCCAGCAGCTCTCGGGACACGATCCAAGAGACCCAGTACTTC.

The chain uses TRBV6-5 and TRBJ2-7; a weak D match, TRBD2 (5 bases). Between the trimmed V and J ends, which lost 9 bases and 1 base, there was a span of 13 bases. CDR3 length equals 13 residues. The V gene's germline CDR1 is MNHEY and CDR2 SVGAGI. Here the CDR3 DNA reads TGTGCCAGTGGAGGTCCTCCTTCCTACGAGCAGTACTTC. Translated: CASGGPPSYEQYF.

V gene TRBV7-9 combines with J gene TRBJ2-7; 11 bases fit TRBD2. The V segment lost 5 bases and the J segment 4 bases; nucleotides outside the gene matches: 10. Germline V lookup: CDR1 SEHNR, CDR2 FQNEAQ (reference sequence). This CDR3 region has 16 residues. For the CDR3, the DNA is TGTGCCAGCAGCGAAACTAGCGGGAGTAGGGGTTACGAGCAGTACTTC. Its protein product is CASSETSGSRGYEQYF. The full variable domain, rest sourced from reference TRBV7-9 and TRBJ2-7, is DTGVSQNPRHKITKRGQNVTFRCDPISEHNRLYWYRQTLGQGPEFLTYFQNEAQLEKSRLLSDRFSAERPKGSFSTLEIQRTEQGDSAMYLCASSETSGSRGYEQYFGPGTRLTVT.

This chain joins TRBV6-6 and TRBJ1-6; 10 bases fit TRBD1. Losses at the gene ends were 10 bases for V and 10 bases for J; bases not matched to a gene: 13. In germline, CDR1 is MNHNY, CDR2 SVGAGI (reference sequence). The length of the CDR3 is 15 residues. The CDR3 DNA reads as TGTGCCACAAATACCATGGACAGGGGGTACTCACCCCTCCACTTT. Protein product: CATNTMDRGYSPLHF.

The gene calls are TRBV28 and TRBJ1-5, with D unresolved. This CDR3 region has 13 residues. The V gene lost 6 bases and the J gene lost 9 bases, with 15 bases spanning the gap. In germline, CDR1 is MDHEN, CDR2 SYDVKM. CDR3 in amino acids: CASREGLKRPQHF. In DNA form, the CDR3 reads TGTGCCAGCAGAGAGGGCCTAAAGCGGCCCCAGCATTTT. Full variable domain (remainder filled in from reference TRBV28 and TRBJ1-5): DVKVTQSSRYLVKRTGEKVFLECVQDMDHENMFWYRQDPGLGLRLIYFSYDVKMKEKGDIPEGYSVSREKKERFSLILESASTNQTSMYLCASREGLKRPQHFGDGTRLSIL.